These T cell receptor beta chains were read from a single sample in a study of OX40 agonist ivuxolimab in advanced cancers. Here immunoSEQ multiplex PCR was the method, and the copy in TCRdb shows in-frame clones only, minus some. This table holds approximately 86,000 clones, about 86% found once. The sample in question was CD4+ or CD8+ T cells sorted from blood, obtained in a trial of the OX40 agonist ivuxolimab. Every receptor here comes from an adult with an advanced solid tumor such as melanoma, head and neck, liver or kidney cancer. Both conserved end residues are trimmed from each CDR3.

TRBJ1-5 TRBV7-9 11 ASSLGFSQPQH
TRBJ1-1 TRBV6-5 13 ASSLLGTGGTEAF
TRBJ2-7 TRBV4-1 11 ASSLGTSEKQY
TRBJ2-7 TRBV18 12 ASSPKGGSYEQY
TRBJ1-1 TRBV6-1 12 ASSKGQIYTEAF
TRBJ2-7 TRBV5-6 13 ASSIRVKESGEQY
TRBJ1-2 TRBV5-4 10 ASSLGPYGYT
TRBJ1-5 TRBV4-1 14 ASSQGTGLRNQPQH
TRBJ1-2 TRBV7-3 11 ASSFTANYGYT
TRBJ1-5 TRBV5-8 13 ASSLDRGLYQPQH
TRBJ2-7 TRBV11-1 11 ASRGLGSGEQY
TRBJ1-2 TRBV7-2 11 ASTPGWVGGYT
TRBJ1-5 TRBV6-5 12 ASSYGRSNQPQH
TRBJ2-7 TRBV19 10 ATKDRNYEQY
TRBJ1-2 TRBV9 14 ASSVVEEAPNYGYT
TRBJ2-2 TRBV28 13 ASISEGLVTGELF
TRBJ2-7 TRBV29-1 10 SVAGQGYEQY
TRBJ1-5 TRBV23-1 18 ASSQPPPTGQGIRNQPQH
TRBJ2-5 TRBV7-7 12 ASSSGTGLGTQY
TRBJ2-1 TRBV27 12 ASSSIFLLYEQF
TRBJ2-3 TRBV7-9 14 ASSLRHRWGTDTQY
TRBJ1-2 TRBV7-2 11 ASSLGTAYGYT
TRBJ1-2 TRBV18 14 ASSPLQGADNYGYT
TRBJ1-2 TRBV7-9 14 ASSLAGTETTYGYT
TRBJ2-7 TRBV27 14 ASSFYMVGGGIEQY
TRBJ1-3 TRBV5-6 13 ASSFQGAKGNTIY
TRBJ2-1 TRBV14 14 ASSRIAGTFENEQF
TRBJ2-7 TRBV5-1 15 ASSLIFGAMGSYEQY
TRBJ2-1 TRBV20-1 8 SASADEQF
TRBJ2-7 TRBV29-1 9 SVVVHYEQY
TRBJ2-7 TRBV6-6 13 ASSSGDSHSYEQY
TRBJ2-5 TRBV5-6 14 ASSRGPRGWGETQY
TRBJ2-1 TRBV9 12 ASSVSGDYNEQF